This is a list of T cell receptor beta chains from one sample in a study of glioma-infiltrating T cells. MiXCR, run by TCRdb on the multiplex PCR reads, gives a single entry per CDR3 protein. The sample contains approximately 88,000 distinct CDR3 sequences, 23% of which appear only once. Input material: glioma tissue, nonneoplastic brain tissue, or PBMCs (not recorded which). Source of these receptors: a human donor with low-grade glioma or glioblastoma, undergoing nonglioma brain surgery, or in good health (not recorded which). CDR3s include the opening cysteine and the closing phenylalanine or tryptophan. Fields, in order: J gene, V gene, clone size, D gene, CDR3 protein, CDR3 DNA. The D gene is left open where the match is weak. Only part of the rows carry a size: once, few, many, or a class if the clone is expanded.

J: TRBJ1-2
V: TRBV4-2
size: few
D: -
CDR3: CASSQERDGRGYTF
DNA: TGTGCCAGCAGCCAAGAAAGAGACGGTCGGGGCTACACCTTC

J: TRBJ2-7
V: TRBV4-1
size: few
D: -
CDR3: CASSQLASEGEQYF
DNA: TGCGCCAGCAGCCAACTAGCCTCCGAGGGCGAGCAGTACTTC

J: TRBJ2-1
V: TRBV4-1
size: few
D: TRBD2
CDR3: CASSPTSGRIYNEQFF
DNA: TGCGCCAGCAGCCCTACTAGCGGGAGGATTTACAATGAGCAGTTCTTC

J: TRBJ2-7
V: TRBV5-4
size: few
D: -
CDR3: CASSSLSRGNEQYF
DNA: TGTGCCAGCAGCTCGCTTTCTAGGGGGAACGAGCAGTACTTC

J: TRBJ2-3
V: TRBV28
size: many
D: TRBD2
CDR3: CASSLRGSLSDTQYF
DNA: TGTGCCAGCAGTTTACGCGGGAGCCTTTCAGATACGCAGTATTTT

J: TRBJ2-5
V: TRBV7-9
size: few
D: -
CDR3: CASSSRNRVQETQYF
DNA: TGTGCCAGCAGCTCGCGAAACAGGGTTCAAGAGACCCAGTACTTC

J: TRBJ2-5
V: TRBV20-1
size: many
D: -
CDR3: CSAKQGVETQYF
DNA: TGCAGTGCAAAACAGGGCGTCGAGACCCAGTACTTC

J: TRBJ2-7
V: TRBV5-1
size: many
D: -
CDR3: CASSLVPGSGEQYF
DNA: TGCGCCAGCAGCTTGGTCCCGGGGTCCGGCGAGCAGTACTTC

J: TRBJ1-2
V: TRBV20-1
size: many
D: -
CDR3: CSARGDTANYGYTF
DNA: TGCAGTGCTAGGGGGGACACCGCTAACTATGGCTACACCTTC

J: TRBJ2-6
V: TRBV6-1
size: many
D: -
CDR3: CASRGAYSGANVLTF
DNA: TGTGCCAGCAGGGGGGCGTACTCTGGGGCCAACGTCCTGACTTTC

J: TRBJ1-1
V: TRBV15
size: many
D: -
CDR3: CATSRDWPARNTEAFF
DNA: TGTGCCACCAGCAGAGATTGGCCGGCACGGAACACTGAAGCTTTCTTT

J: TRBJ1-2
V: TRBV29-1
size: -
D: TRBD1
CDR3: CSALGTGGNYGYTF
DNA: TGCAGCGCGCTCGGGACAGGGGGCAACTATGGCTACACCTTC

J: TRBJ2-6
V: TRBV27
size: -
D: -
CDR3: CASSSRVVGANVLTF
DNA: TGTGCCAGCAGTTCGAGGGTCGTTGGGGCCAACGTCCTGACTTTC

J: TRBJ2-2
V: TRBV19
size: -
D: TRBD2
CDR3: CASSSPAAGGNTGELFF
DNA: TGTGCCAGTAGTTCTCCCGCAGCGGGGGGAAACACCGGGGAGCTGTTTTTT

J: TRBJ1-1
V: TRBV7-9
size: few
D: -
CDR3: CASSLDEAANTEAFF
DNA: TGTGCCAGCAGCTTAGATGAAGCGGCAAACACTGAAGCTTTCTTT

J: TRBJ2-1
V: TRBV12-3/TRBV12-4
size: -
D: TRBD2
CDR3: CASSTSGYEQFF
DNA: TGTGCCAGCAGTACTAGCGGGTATGAGCAGTTCTTC

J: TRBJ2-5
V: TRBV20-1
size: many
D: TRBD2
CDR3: CSAGRTSGGFQETQYF
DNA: TGCAGTGCTGGCCGGACTAGCGGGGGGTTCCAAGAGACCCAGTACTTC

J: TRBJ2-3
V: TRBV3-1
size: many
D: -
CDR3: CASSQFDTQYF
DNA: TGTGCCAGCAGCCAATTTGATACGCAGTATTTT

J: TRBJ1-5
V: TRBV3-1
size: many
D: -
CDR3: CASSQRSPRGNQPQHF
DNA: TGTGCCAGCAGCCAACGGTCTCCGCGGGGCAATCAGCCCCAGCATTTT

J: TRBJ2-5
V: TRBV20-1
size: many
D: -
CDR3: CSARPPMAGITYQETQYF
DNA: TGCAGTGCTAGACCCCCCATGGCGGGAATTACCTACCAAGAGACCCAGTACTTC